Given below is one T cell receptor (beta chain) in context. Its specificity is unknown. This entry belongs to a study of cytomegalovirus exposure and HLA in healthy donors. General study results and limits: TCR beta V- and J-gene trimming was later associated with a missense DCLRE1C variant. The authors assumed roughly uniform sequencing depth across donors for presence/absence analyses. Reports indicated that the classifier achieved high specificity and sensitivity in diagnosing cytomegalovirus status.

Researchers ran the PCR with 60 Vbeta and 13 Jbeta primers. Source study methods: Around 11 million of some 80 million unique TCR beta chains were shared, per a later count. The table came from immunoSEQ multiplex PCR; TCRdb's copy has only in-frame clones and leaves some out. From that table come the V and J calls and clone size; the DNA was used to work out D and trimming. The sample includes 200,000 to 300,000 clones, about 85% of them seen just once. Germline CDR1 SGHRS, CDR2 YFSETQ. The CDR3 consists of 19 residues. V dropped 3 bases and J dropped 10; count of bases not matched to a gene: 25. This rearrangement joins TRBV5-1 to TRBJ1-3; 7 positions agree with TRBD1. The sequencing input was PBMCs. The TCR sequence derives from a girl aged 2 to 9 in good health and CMV-seronegative. The CDR3 DNA reads TGCGCCAGCAGCTCAATTCCGGGACAGACTTTGGTCCGGAAAGAGACCATATATTTT. It encodes CASSSIPGQTLVRKETIYF. The full variable domain, completed using reference TRBV5-1 and TRBJ1-3, is KAGVTQTPRYLIKTRGQQVTLSCSPISGHRSVSWYQQTPGQGLQFLFEYFSETQRNKGNFPGRFSGRQFSNSRSEMNVSTLELGDSALYLCASSSIPGQTLVRKETIYFGEGSWLTVV.